This is a list of T cell receptor beta chains from one sample in a study of CD8+CD57+ T cells in acquired aplastic anemia. TCRdb reprocessed the reads with MiXCR, giving one entry per CDR3 protein. The sample records some 120,000 distinct CDR3 sequences, about 46% being singletons. The source material was sorted CD4+, CD8+, or CD8+CD57+ T cells (not recorded which) from PBMCs. The receptors here all came from a human donor in good health, serving as a control. Both conserved end residues are part of each CDR3. D genes are given only for firm matches. Where a row states a size, it is once, few, many or the class of an expanded clone; other rows omit it.

j_call clone_size v_call d_call cdr3_nt cdr3_aa
TRBJ2-4 once TRBV2 TRBD2 TGTGCCAGCAGTGAGGCTAGCGGGGGAGAGCAGTACTTC CASSEASGGEQYF
TRBJ2-1 - TRBV19 - TGTGCCAGTAGTATGGTACAGGGTTACAATGAGCAGTCCTTC CASSMVQGYNEQSF
TRBJ2-7 - TRBV7-9 - TGTGCCAGCAGCTTACCGGGTTCCTCCTACGAGCAGTACTTC CASSLPGSSYEQYF
TRBJ1-2 - TRBV7-9 - TGTGCCAGCAGCCGACCTAATAACTATGGCTACACCTTC CASSRPNNYGYTF
TRBJ2-7 many TRBV2 TRBD2 TGTGCCAGCAGAAGGGTGGCGGGGGCCTACGAGCAGTACTTC CASRRVAGAYEQYF
TRBJ2-2 - TRBV18 TRBD1 TGTGCCAGCTCACCGTTAGGACAGGGAGGTCGGACCGGGGAGCTGTTTTTT CASSPLGQGGRTGELFF
TRBJ2-5 - TRBV2 TRBD2 TGTGCCGGAGAGAGCGGGGGCTCACGACAAGAGACCCAGTACTTC CAGESGGSRQETQYF
TRBJ2-7 - TRBV29-1 - TGCAGCGTTGTCCCCCAATTTGACAGCCACGAGCAGTACTTC CSVVPQFDSHEQYF
TRBJ2-3 - TRBV25-1 TRBD2 TGTGCCAGCAGTGAATATTGGAGCGCGGGGGATAGGACAGATACGCAGTATTTT CASSEYWSAGDRTDTQYF
TRBJ2-7 - TRBV20-1 TRBD1 TGCAGTGCTTTGGACAGGGGGGAGCAGTACTTC CSALDRGEQYF
TRBJ1-1 - TRBV19 TRBD1 TGTGCCAGTAGTATAGGGCAGGGGGGTTTCACTGAAGCTTTCTTT CASSIGQGGFTEAFF
TRBJ2-7 - TRBV6-1 - TGTGCCAGCAGTGAGTTAAGGGTCTACGAGCAGTACTTC CASSELRVYEQYF